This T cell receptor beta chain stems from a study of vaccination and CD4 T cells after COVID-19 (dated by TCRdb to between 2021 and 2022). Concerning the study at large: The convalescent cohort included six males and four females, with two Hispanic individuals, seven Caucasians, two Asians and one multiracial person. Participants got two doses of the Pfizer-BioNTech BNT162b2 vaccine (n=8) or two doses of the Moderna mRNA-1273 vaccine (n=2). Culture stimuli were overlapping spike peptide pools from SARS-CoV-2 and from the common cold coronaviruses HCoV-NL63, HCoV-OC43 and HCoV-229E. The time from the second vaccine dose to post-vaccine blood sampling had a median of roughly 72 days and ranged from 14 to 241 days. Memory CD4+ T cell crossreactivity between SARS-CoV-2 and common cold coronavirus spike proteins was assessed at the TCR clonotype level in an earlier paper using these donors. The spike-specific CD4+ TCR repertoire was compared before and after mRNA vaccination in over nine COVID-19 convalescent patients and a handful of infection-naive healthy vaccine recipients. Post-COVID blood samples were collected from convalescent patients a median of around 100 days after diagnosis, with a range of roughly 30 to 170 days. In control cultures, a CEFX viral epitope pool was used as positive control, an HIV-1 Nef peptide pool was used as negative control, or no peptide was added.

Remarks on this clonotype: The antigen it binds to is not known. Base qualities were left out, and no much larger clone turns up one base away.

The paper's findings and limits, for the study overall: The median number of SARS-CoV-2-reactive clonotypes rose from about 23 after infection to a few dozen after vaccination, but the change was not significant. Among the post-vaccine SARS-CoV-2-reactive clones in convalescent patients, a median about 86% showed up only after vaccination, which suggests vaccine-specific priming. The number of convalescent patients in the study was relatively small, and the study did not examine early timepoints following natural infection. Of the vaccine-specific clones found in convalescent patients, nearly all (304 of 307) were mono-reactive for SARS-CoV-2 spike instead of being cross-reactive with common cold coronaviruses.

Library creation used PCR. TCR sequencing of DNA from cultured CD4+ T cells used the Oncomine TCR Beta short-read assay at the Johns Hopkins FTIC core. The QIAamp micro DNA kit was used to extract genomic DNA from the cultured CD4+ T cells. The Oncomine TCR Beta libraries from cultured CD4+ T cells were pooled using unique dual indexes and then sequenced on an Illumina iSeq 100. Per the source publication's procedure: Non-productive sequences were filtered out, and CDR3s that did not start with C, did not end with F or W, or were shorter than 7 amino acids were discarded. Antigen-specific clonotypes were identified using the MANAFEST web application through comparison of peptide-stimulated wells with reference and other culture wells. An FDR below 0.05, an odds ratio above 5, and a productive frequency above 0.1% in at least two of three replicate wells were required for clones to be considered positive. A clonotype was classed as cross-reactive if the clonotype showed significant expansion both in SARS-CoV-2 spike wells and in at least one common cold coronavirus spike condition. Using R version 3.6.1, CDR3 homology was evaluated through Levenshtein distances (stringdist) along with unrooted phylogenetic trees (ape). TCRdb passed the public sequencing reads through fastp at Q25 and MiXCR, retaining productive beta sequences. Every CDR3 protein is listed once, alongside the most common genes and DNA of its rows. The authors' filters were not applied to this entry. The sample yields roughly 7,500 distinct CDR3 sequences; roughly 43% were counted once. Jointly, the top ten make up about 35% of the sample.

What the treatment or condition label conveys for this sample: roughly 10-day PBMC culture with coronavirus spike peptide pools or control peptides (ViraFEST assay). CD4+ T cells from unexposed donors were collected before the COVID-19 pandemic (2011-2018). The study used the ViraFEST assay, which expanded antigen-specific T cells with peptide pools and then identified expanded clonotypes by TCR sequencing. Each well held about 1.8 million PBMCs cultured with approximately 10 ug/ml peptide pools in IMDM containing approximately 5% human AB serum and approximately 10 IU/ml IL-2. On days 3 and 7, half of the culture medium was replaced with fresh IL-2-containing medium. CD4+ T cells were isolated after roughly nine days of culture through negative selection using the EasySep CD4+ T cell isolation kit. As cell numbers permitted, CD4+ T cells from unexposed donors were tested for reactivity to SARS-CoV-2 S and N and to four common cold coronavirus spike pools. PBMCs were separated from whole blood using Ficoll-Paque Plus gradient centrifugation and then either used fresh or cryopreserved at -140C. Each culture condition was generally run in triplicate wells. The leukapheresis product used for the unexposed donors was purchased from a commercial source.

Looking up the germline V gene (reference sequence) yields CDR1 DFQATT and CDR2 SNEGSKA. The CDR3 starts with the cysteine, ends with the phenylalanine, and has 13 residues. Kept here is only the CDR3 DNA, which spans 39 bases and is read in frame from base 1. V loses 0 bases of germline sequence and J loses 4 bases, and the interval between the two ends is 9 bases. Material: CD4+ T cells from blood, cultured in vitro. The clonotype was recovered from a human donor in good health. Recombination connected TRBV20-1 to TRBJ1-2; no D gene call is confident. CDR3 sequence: CSARDYRAYGYTF. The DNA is TGCAGTGCTAGAGATTACAGAGCCTATGGCTACACCTTC.